Presented here are 6 T cell receptor beta chains from one specimen sequenced in a study of sequential checkpoint blockade in melanoma. Treatment reported: randomized to nivolumab then ipilimumab (arm A) or the reverse (arm B). Clones were sequenced by immunoSEQ multiplex PCR, and TCRdb holds only the in-frame ones, with some missing. Here the sample spans roughly 36,000 clones, roughly a third being singletons. The sequencing here drew on tumor tissue (inferred from file names), taken from a patient given nivolumab and ipilimumab in sequence. These receptors all come from a human donor with melanoma.

The V gene is TRBV12-2, the J gene TRBJ2-4; the table gives TRBD2 as D, unverified against the DNA. TRBV12-2 is assigned pseudogene status. The CDR3 runs to 17 residues. CDR3 in amino acids: CATQFGGSGGPRDIQYF. The CDR3 DNA reads as TGTGCTACTCAGTTCGGTGGTAGCGGGGGTCCGAGGGACATTCAGTACTTC.

This clone was detected ten times or more. This chain joins TRBV11-3 and TRBJ2-2; a possible D gene is TRBD2 (6 bases). Germline loops: CDR1 SGHNT, CDR2 YENEEA. There are 17 residues in the CDR3. The V end lost 2 bases, the J end lost 5 bases, and 18 bases lay between the germline ends. The CDR3 nucleotides read TGTGCCAGCAGCTTACGGGACGTGCCGGGAGTTACCGGGGAGCTGTTTTTT. It yields the protein CASSLRDVPGVTGELFF.

The V call is TRBV13, the J call TRBJ2-1; TRBD2 matches 12 bases. The CDR3 covers 16 residues. V dropped 7 bases and J dropped 4; count of bases not matched to a gene: 8. Per the germline V gene, CDR1 is PRHDT and CDR2 is FYEKMQ (reference sequence). The CDR3 spells CASMPRLAGAYNEQFF. CDR3 DNA sequence: TGTGCCAGCATGCCCCGACTAGCGGGAGCTTACAATGAGCAGTTCTTC. The entire variable domain, with the rest obtained from reference TRBV13 and TRBJ2-1, is as follows: AAGVIQSPRHLIKEKRETATLKCYPIPRHDTVYWYQQGPGQDPQFLISFYEKMQSDKGSIPDRFSAQQFSDYHSELNMSSLELGDSALYFCASMPRLAGAYNEQFFGPGTRLTVL.

A few counts support this clone. The rearrangement joins TRBV6-8 to TRBJ2-7; D gene uncertain. Trimming took 5 bases from V and 5 from J, leaving 10 bases between them. Germline CDR1 reads MNHGY; CDR2 reads SAAAGT. This CDR3 comprises 12 residues. The CDR3 nucleotides read TGTGCCAGCAGTACAGCAGGCCACGAGCAGTACTTC. Amino acid sequence: CASSTAGHEQYF.

The chain links TRBV14 to TRBJ1-6, with D perhaps matching TRBD1 (5 bases). Germline loops: CDR1 SGHDN, CDR2 FVKESK. Trimming stripped 1 base from V and 7 bases from J, with 14 bases between. CDR3 length: 16 residues. CDR3 sequence (DNA): TGTGCCAGCAGCCAAGCGGGGCCCCTTTCCAATTCACCCCTCCACTTT. It translates to CASSQAGPLSNSPLHF.

This clone was counted many times. The chain joins TRBV11-3 to TRBJ2-5; 8 positions agree with TRBD2. V lost 6 bases and J lost 0; bases outside the gene matches: 12. Germline values: CDR1 SGHNT, CDR2 YENEEA. The CDR3 extends over 17 amino acids. This CDR3 reads CASSHRRASGYQETQYF. In nucleotides, the CDR3 is TGTGCCAGCAGTCATCGTCGGGCTAGCGGGTACCAAGAGACCCAGTACTTC.